This T cell receptor beta chain was captured in a study of shared clonotypes between healthy human individuals (dated by TCRdb to the early 2020s). Study-level background: The cohort comprised a couple of women and a few men aged 18 to 49 years. For each donor, three plates each were used for CD4 naive and CD4 memory, two plates were used for CD8 naive, and one plate was used for CD8 memory. To estimate repertoire size and how much clonotypes are shared between individuals, the study performed deep sequencing of blood TCR repertoires from 4 to 6 healthy adults. Different laboratories and diverse techniques were used to prepare libraries and sequence TCR repertoires, to increase sequencing depth and limit assay-specific biases. Per donor, leukapheresis produced somewhere between about 0.85 and 8.9 billion PBMCs.

Overall results and qualifications from the work: Incomplete sequencing was indicated by rarefaction of sorted-subset datasets, despite the large sequencing depth. Sampling was limited to blood, and TCR repertoires in tissue likely differ from TCR repertoires in blood. When several donors were compared, the shared fraction of clonotypes was around 5% for naive CD4, approximately 3.5% for naive CD8, more than 2% for memory CD4, and 0.35% to 0.4% for memory CD8. Based on pairwise subsampling, the degree of clonotype sharing among donors was expected to be affected by sequencing depth. Larger estimated clonotype richness was generally found for naive subsets than for memory subsets. The small number of donors limited the genetic and exposure-history diversity represented. Compared with non-shared clonotypes, the clonotypes found in all four sorted-subset donors had higher generation probabilities.

Points on this clone: It lacks a known antigen. Within one base of it there is no much larger clone, and no base qualities were kept.

TCR CDR3 regions were amplified from genomic DNA by multiplex PCR using the deep immunoSEQ assay. Genomic DNA extracted from each cell subset was distributed evenly over all wells of several immunoSEQ 96-well plates, and each plate served as one replicate. For sorted subsets, around 200 ng genomic DNA, equal to 30,000 to 35,000 T cell genomes, was loaded into each replicate PCR. Purified libraries were measured with a Qubit 3.0 fluorometer, size-checked on a Bioanalyzer 2100, and measured again with the KAPA Library Quantification kit. Every immunoSEQ 96-well plate was sequenced on a separate single-read 150-cycle Illumina NextSeq 550 flow cell. The paper's processing steps were these. The immunoSEQ output contained only junctional sequences without quality scores, so filtering could not match that applied to full-length reads. Sequences were annotated with PyIR, a Python wrapper for IgBLAST v1.9, and V/J genes and CDR3 were assigned using IMGT germline references. Reads were filtered out if the reads had weak V/J assignments (E-value above 1e-6), no CDR3, stop codons, out-of-frame junctions, or ambiguous translated residues. V3J clonotypes were defined as sequences sharing the same inferred V gene, J gene, and CDR3 amino acid sequence. Percentage overlap between repertoires was calculated by dividing the number of shared unique clonotypes by the size of the smaller repertoire. Repertoire richness was assessed with RTK rarefaction, the Chao1 estimator, and Recon v2.1 estimates of unobserved clonotypes. Generation probabilities for all TCRbeta clonotypes obtained by the gDNA method from a handful of donors were computed using OLGA. The clones in this table, taken by TCRdb from immuneACCESS, are in-frame only. Not every clone is retained; where verified, under half of the shortfall comes from an unresolved V gene, and the cause of the rest is unknown. From that table come the V and J calls and clone size; the DNA was used to work out D and trimming. In all, the sample holds roughly 680,000 clones, and roughly 72% of those were seen once. The ten largest account for around 1.7% of the sample.

The CDR3 numbers 13 residues from cysteine through phenylalanine. Only the CDR3 portion is preserved as DNA: 39 bases, with reading frame beginning at the first base. CDR1 MNHEY and CDR2 SVGAGI were looked up in the germline V gene. V ends up 7 bases short and J 2 bases short, with an unmatched junction base count of 5. Healthy HIV-negative adults with no recently reported acute infections or vaccinations were included as donors. Only Caucasian adults living in Nashville, Tennessee, USA were represented among the donors. CD4+ T cells were enriched by magnetic negative selection; naive cells were then positively selected on CD45RA, and the negative fraction formed the memory subset. Blood was obtained by leukapheresis, after which PBMCs were separated by Ficoll-Histopaque density gradient centrifugation and cryopreserved in liquid nitrogen vapor phase. Analytical flow cytometry was used to check the purity and quantity of every magnetically sorted T cell population. Genomic DNA was isolated from every sorted fraction and measured by UV absorbance on a Nanodrop 2000c.

This chain is built from TRBV6-5 and TRBJ2-7, with 7 central nucleotides matching TRBD2. The clonotype comes from a woman aged 25 to 39 in good health. What was sequenced was memory CD4+ T cells sorted from blood. The label giving this sample's cell subset or site can be read as: CD45RA-negative fraction. Here is the DNA: TGTGCCAGCACGGGGGGAGGCGCCTACGAGCAGTACTTC. It translates as CASTGGGAYEQYF.